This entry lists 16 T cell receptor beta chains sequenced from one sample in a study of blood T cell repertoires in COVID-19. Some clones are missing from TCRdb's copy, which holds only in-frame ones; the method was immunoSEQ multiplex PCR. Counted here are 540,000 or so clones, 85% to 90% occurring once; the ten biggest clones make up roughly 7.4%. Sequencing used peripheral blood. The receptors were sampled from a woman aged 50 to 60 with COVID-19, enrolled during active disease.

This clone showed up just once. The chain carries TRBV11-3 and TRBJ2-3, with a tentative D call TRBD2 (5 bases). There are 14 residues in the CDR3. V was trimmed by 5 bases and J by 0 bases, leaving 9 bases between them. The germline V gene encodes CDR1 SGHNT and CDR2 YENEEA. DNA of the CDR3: TGTGCCAGCAGCCGGACTCCTAGCACAGATACGCAGTATTTT. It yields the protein CASSRTPSTDTQYF.

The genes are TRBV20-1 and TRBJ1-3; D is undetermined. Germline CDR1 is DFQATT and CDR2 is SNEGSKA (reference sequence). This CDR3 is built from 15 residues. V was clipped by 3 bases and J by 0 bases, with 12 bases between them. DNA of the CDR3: TGCAGTGCTAGTTGGGCTGCCAGCTCTGGAAACACCATATATTTT. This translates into CSASWAASSGNTIYF.

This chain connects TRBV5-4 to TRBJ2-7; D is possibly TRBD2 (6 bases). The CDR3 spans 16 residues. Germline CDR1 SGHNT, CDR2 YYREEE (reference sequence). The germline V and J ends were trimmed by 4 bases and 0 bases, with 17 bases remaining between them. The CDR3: CASSLGGTLSSYEQYF. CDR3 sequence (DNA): TGTGCCAGCAGCCTTGGGGGGACGCTCAGCTCCTACGAGCAGTACTTC.

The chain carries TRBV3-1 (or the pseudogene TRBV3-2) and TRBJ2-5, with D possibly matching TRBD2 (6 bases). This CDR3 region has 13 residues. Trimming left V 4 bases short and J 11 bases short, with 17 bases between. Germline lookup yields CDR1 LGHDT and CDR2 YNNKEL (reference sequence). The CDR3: CASSPILRGGQYF. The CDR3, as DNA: TGTGCCAGCAGCCCGATTTTGAGGGGAGGTCAGTACTTC.

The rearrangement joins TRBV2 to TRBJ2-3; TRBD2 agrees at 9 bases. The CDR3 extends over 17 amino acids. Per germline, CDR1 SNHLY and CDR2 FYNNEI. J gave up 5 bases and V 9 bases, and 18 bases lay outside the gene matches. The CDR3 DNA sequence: TGTGCCAGTAACCACGTGTCCCTAGCGGGGTTCCTAGATACGCAGTATTTT. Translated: CASNHVSLAGFLDTQYF. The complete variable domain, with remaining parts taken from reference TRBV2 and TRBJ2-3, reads EPEVTQTPSHQVTQMGQEVILRCVPISNHLYFYWYRQILGQKVEFLVSFYNNEISEKSEIFDDQFSVERPDGSNFTLKIRSTKLEDSAMYFCASNHVSLAGFLDTQYFGPGTRLTVL.

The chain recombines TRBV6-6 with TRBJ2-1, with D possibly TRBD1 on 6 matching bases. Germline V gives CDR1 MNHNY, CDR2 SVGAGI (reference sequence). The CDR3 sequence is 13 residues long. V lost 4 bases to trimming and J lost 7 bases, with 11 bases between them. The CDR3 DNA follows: TGTGCCAGCAGTTTTGGGGGCCGAAATGAGCAGTTCTTC. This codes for CASSFGGRNEQFF.

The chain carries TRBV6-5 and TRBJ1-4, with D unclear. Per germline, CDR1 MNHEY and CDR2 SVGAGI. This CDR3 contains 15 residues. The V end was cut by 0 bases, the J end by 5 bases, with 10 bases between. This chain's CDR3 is CASSYSTRGNEKLFF. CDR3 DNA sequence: TGTGCCAGCAGTTACTCGACGAGAGGCAATGAAAAACTGTTTTTT.

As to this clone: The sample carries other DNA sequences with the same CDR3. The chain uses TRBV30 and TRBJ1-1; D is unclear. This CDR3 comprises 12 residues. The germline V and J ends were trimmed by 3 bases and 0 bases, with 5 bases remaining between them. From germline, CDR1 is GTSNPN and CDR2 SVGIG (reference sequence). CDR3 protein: CAWSPMNTEAFF. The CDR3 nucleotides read TGTGCCTGGAGCCCTATGAACACTGAAGCTTTCTTT.

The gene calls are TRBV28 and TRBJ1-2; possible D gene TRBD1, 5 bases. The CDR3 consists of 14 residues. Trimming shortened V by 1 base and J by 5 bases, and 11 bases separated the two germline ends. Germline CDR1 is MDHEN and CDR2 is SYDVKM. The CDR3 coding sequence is TGTGCCAGCAGTTTATATAGGGCAGGGTATGGCTACACCTTC. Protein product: CASSLYRAGYGYTF.

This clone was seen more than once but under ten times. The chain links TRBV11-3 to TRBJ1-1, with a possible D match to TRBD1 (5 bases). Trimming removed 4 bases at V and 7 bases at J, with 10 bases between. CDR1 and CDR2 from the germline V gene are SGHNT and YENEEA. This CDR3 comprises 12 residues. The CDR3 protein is CASSSRENEAFF. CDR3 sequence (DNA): TGTGCCAGCAGCTCCAGGGAAAATGAAGCTTTCTTT.

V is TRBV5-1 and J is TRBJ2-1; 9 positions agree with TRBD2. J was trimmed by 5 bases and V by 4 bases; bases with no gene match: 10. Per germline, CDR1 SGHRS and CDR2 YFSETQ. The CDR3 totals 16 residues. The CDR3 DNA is TGCGCCAGCAGCCCGTCAATAGCGGGGGCCAACAATGAGCAGTTCTTC. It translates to CASSPSIAGANNEQFF.

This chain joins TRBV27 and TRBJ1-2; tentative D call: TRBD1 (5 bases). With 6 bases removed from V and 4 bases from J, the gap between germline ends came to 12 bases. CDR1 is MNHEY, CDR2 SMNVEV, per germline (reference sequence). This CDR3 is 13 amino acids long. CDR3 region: CASRTVASYGYTF. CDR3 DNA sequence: TGTGCCAGCAGGACAGTGGCCTCCTATGGCTACACCTTC.

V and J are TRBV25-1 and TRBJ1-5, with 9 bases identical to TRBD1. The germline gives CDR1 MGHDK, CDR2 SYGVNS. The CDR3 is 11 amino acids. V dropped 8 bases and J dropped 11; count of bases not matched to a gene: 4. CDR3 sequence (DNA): TGTGCCAGCGGGACAGGGACGACCCAGCATTTT. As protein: CASGTGTTQHF.

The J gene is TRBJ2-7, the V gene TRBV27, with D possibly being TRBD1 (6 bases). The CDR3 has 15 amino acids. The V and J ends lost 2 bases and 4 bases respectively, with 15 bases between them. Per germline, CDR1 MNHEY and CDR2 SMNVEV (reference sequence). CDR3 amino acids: CASSLNRDPFYEQYF. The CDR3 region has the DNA TGTGCCAGCAGTTTAAACAGGGACCCATTTTACGAGCAGTACTTC.

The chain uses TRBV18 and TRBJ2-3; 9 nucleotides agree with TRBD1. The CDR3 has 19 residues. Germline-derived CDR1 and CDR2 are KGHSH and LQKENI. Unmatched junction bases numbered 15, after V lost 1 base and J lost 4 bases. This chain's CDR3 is CASSPRHPGQGFIADTQYF. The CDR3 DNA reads TGTGCCAGCTCACCACGTCATCCGGGACAGGGTTTTATAGCAGATACGCAGTATTTT.

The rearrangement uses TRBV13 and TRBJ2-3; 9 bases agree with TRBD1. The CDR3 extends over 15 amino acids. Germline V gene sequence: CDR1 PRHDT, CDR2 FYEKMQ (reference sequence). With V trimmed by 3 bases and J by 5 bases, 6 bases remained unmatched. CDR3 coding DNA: TGTGCCAGCAGCTTGGGACAGGGCCGTGGAGATACGCAGTATTTT. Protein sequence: CASSLGQGRGDTQYF. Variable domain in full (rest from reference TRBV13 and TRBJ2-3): AAGVIQSPRHLIKEKRETATLKCYPIPRHDTVYWYQQGPGQDPQFLISFYEKMQSDKGSIPDRFSAQQFSDYHSELNMSSLELGDSALYFCASSLGQGRGDTQYFGPGTRLTVL.